This T cell receptor beta chain is from a study of blood T cell repertoires in COVID-19. This clone was picked up one time. V dropped 10 bases and J dropped 2 bases, with 17 bases sitting between them. The CDR3 consists of 14 residues. Per the germline V gene, CDR1 is LNHDA and CDR2 is SQIVND (reference sequence). Profiled with immunoSEQ multiplex PCR; TCRdb holds only in-frame clones, not every one. The table has roughly 200,000 clones, around 85% seen once. The rearrangement links TRBV19 to TRBJ1-2, with D maybe TRBD1 (6 bases). What was sequenced was peripheral blood. The clonotype comes from a human donor with active or convalescent COVID-19. The donor label of this sample is uncertain. The DNA for the CDR3 is TGTGCCATCACACCCCGGGGACAAAACTATGGCTACACCTTC. It codes for CAITPRGQNYGYTF.